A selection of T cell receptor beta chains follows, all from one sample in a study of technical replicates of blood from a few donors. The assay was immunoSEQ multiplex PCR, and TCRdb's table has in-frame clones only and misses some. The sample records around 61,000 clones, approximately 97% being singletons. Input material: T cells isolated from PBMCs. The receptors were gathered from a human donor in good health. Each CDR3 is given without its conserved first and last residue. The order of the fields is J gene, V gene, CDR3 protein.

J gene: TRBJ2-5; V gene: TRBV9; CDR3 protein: ASSATSGGATQY
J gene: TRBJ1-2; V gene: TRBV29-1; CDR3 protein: SVAGRQSTANYGYT
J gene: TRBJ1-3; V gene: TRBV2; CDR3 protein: ASKAGTGNTIY
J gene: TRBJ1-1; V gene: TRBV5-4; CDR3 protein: ASSLAPGQSNTEAF
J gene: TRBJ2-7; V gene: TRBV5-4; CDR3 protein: ASSKDLLTHYEQY
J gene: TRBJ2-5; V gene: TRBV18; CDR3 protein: ASSPRELGETQY
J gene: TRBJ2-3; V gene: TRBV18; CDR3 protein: ASSPLVTSGGATTDTQY
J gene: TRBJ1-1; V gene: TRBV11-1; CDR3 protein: ASSLAGQGGTEAF
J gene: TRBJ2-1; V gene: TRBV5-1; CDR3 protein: ASSLEGTSGMVQF
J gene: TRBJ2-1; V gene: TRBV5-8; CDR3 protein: ASSPGTSGGSYNEQF
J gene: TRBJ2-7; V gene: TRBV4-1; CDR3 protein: ASSQGRGSYEQY
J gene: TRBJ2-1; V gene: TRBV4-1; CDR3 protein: ASSQAGGHHNEQF
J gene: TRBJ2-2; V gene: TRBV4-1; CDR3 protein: ASSQAPKGVKNTGELF
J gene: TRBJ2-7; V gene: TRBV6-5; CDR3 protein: ASSYSSSGRIDEQY
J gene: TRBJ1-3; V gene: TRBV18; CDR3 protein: ASSPEPGRNTIY
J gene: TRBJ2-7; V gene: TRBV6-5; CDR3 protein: ASSAPGQAYEQY
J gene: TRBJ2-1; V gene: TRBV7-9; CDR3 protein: ASSFGGGSYNEQF
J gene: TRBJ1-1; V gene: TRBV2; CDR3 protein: ACVSLNTEAF
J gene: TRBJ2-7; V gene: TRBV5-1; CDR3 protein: ASSLGVRFSSYEQY
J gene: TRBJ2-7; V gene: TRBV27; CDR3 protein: ASSLGLAAISIYEQY
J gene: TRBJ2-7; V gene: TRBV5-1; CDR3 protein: ASSRGQGVTYEQY
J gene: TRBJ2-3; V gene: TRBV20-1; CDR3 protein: SASWRSTQY
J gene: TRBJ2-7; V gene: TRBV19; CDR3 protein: ATGTGDYEQY
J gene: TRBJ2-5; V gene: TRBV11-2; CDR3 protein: ASSLVVRETQY
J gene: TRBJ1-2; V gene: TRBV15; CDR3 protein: ATSRSGTGYGYT
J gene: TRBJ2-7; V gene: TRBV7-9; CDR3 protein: ASSLLLTGTGIYEQY
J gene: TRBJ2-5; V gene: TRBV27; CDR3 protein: ASSPTPGGWTQY
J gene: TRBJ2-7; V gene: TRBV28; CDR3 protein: ASIAGLIGNEQY
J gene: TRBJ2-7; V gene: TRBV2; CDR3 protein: ASAGTSGRIVQY
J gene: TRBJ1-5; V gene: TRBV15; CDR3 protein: ATAWGTVNQPQH
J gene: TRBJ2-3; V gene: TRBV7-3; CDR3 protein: ASSLSRGSTDTQY
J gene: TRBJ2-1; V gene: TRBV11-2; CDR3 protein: ASSRTSGASSYNEQF
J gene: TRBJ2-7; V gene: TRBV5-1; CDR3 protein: ASREPGCKY
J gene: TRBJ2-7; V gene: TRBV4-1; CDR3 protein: ASSQDLVRPDRAGEQY
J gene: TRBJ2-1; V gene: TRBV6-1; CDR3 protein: ASTTGVSYNEQF
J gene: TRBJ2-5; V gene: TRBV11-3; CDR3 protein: ASSLDWVRGQETQY
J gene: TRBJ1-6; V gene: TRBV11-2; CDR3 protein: ASSQTGTPHNSPLH
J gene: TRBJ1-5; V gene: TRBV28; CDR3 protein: ASRPRKGHSNQPQH
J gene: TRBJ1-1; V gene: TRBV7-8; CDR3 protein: ASSWRQGATEAF
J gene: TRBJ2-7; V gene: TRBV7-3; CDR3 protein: ASSPGAGDEQY
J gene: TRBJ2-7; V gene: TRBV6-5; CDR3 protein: ASSTRDKAYEQY
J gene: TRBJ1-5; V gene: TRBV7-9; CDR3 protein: ASSAGTDNQPQH
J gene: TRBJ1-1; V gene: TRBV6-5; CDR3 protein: ASSPLTWRTEAF
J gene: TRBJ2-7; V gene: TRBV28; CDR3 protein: ASSLISGGHYEQY
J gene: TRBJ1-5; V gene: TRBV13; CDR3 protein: ASSLARTGPQH
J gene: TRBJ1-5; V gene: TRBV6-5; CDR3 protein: ASSYSAGRNQPQH
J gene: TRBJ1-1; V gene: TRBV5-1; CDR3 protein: ASSLHLLDRGTFNTEAF
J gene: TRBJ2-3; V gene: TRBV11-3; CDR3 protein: ASSWTSGATDTQY
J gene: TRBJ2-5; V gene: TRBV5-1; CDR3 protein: ASSWGQPGETQY
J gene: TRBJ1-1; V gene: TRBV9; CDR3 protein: ASSEGDRRNTEAF
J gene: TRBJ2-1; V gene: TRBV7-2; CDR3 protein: ASSPGLMYSSEQF
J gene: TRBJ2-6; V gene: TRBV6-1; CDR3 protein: ASISNSGANVLT
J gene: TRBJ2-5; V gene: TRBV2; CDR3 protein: ASRLLLAEEETQY
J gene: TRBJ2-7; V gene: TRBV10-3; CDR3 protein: AISESGQGSTYEQY
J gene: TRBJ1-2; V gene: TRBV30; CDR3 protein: ARGGADYGYT